The following is a T cell receptor beta chain sequence with its context. Its antigen has not been determined. The record has no base qualities; no much larger clone is one base away. Collaborating institutions collected whole blood in K2EDTA tubes following their own protocols. For TCRbeta analysis, collaborators shipped samples as frozen whole blood, isolated PBMCs, or DNA extracted from either of those sample types. TCRbeta CDR3 regions were amplified from genomic DNA by means of the immunoSEQ Assay, a bias-controlled multiplex PCR. On the study's bioinformatics: Nucleated cell counts per sample were estimated from amplification of reference gene primers within the assay. Sequence reads were collapsed and filtered to measure the absolute abundance of every unique TCRbeta CDR3 rearrangement. For each sample, productive Simpson clonality was calculated as the square root of Simpson's diversity index over productive rearrangements. Sourced from immuneACCESS, this table was stored by TCRdb with only in-frame sequences that have V and J called. A share of the clones is absent; for the studies checked, an unresolved V gene accounts for under half, and the remainder has no known explanation. V, J and clone size reflect that table, while D and trimming were determined from the DNA. This sample gives around 60,000 clones in total; about 85% of them show up just once. The top ten clonotypes cover approximately 3.5% of the sample.

The germline V gene encodes CDR1 SGHAT and CDR2 FQNNGV. Ends trimmed: V by 5 bases, J by 12 bases; bases unmatched to a gene: 12. From the cysteine through the phenylalanine, the CDR3 covers 14 amino acids. Of all the DNA, just the CDR3 is kept, 42 bases in frame from base 1. This record belongs to a study of blood T cell repertoires in COVID-19 (TCRdb year 2020). About the investigation overall: Collaborator samples came from the United States, Italy and Spain and covered acute and convalescent phases of COVID-19. The prospective study material was composed of cDNA or gDNA derived from T cells, B-cell-depleted T cells, or PBMCs. Subjects who had been exposed to COVID-19, were actively infected with it, or had recovered from it provided the deeply sampled blood TCRbeta repertoires that made up the dataset. The repertoires were made available in a free public database intended to serve as a resource for research on the immune response to SARS-CoV-2. Samples came from the ongoing ImmuneRACE study (first 160 participants) plus 1,254 subjects from 6 global collaborators. Nearly every sample came with metadata listing a de-identified subject ID, COVID-19 status, age in years and sex. HLA class I and class II types, where available, came from metadata supplied by the sample provider rather than from assay-based typing.

General conclusions and limits of the study: How much clinical and demographic metadata was included differed by source and by participant, and the metadata was provided uncurated.

Recombination joined TRBV11-2 with TRBJ1-4, and 7 bases in between align with TRBD1. Sequenced material: peripheral blood. This TCR was recovered from a woman at least 80 years old with acute or convalescent COVID-19. The CDR3 protein: CASSRTRGEGELFF. Read as DNA, the sequence is TGTGCCAGCAGCCGTACCAGGGGGGAAGGAGAACTGTTTTTT.